This T cell receptor (beta chain) was obtained from a study of blood T cell repertoires in COVID-19 (dated by TCRdb to 2020 to 2021). About the full investigation: The collaborator samples originated in the United States, Italy and Spain and spanned the acute and convalescent phases of COVID-19. The material from the prospective study consisted of cDNA or gDNA derived from T cells, B-cell-depleted T cells, or PBMCs. Samples came from the ongoing ImmuneRACE study (first 160 participants) plus 1,254 subjects from 6 global collaborators. Where available, HLA class I and class II types were taken from metadata supplied by the sample provider and were not determined by assay-based typing. The repertoires were released in a freely available public database intended as a resource for research on the immune response to SARS-CoV-2. The dataset comprised deeply sampled blood TCRbeta repertoires from subjects exposed to, actively infected with, or recovered from COVID-19. Nearly every sample came with metadata listing a de-identified subject ID, COVID-19 status, age in years and sex. What the authors observed across the whole study: How much clinical and demographic metadata was included differed by source and by participant, and the metadata was provided uncurated.

With respect to this clone: There is no known antigen for this receptor. Base quality data are lacking; no much larger clone is found one base away.

Collaborating institutions collected whole blood in K2EDTA tubes following their own protocols. For TCRbeta analysis, collaborator samples were shipped as frozen whole blood, as isolated PBMCs, or as DNA extracted from either sample type. According to the germline V gene, CDR1 reads SGHAT and CDR2 reads FQNNGV. The CDR3 has 16 amino acids, counting the end cysteine and phenylalanine. Only the CDR3 DNA is retained, 48 bases long and in frame from the first base. Ends trimmed: V by 7 bases, J by 2 bases; bases unmatched to a gene: 5. TCRbeta CDR3 regions were amplified from genomic DNA by means of the immunoSEQ Assay, a bias-controlled multiplex PCR. As for the authors' bioinformatics: Nucleated cell counts per sample were estimated from amplification of reference gene primers within the assay. To quantify the absolute abundance of each unique TCRbeta CDR3 rearrangement, sequence reads were collapsed and filtered. For each sample, productive Simpson clonality was calculated as the square root of Simpson's diversity index across productive rearrangements. The source is immuneACCESS, and TCRdb retained only in-frame sequences with V and J called. Part of the clones is not carried over; for the studies checked, unresolved V genes explain less than half of this, and the remainder is unexplained. V, J and clone size are taken as reported in that table, and D and trimming were inferred from the DNA itself. The sample table lists roughly 59,000 clones, 78% of them with a count of one. Around 12% of the sample is held by the ten biggest clonotypes.

The TCR sequence derives from a man at least 80 years old with acute or convalescent COVID-19. Sequencing was performed on peripheral blood. The chain is encoded by TRBV11-2 joined to TRBJ2-1, with 13 bases in between that match TRBD2. The CDR3 protein: CASTRLAGGTYNEQFF. Read as DNA, the sequence is TGTGCCAGCACCCGACTAGCGGGGGGCACCTACAATGAGCAGTTCTTC.